This paragraph reports one T cell receptor beta chain. Its matching antigen is unknown. The CDR3 covers 14 residues. V was clipped by 2 bases and J by 1 base, with 8 bases between them. Germline lookup yields CDR1 LGHDT and CDR2 YNNKEL (reference sequence). This entry is derived from a study of T-cell memory formation after mild COVID-19. The study, taken as a whole, reports: From day 15 to 85, contracting clones were balanced between CD4 and CD8, whereas later expanders leaned toward CD4+. Cross-reactive memory seemingly joined, as some responding clones were found in pre-infection memory. Those CD4+ clones that contracted were mainly in CM and EM (CD8+ ones in EMRA). Clonal second-wave expansions that peaked on day 37 had unconfirmed SARS-CoV-2 specificity.

TCRdb re-called the 5' RACE reads with MiXCR, one entry per CDR3 protein. The sample has 470,000 or so distinct CDR3 sequences; 20% are singletons. The chain couples TRBV3-1 to TRBJ1-1, with D unclear. The material sequenced was PBMCs or a T cell subset sorted from them (not recorded which). The receptor's source is an adult woman who had mild COVID-19 (a few samples of this study predate the infection). Cell type and time point are not known. Here the CDR3 DNA reads TGTGCCAGCAGCCAAAGGCAGCAGAACACTGAAGCTTTCTTT. Protein sequence: CASSQRQQNTEAFF.